These 32 T cell receptor beta chains share one sample of origin, sequenced in a study of T-cell memory formation after mild COVID-19 (dated by TCRdb to the early 2020s). To prepare the library, 5' RACE was applied. The run used an Illumina NovaSeq 6000. In-frame beta chains were kept once TCRdb had trimmed the public reads at Q25 with fastp and called clones with MiXCR. Every CDR3 protein is listed once, alongside the most common genes and DNA of its rows. The sample table shows over 130,000 distinct CDR3 sequences, and roughly 13% are seen once. The ten largest account for 25% to 30% of the sample. The source material was PBMCs or a T cell subset sorted from them (not recorded which). These receptors were collected from an adult woman who had mild COVID-19 (a few samples of this study predate the infection). The sample titles of this study are shuffled in the database, so cell type and time point are left out; the donor was told from shared clones.

This clonotype occurred many times. V is TRBV4-1 and J is TRBJ2-1; no definite D call. V was shortened by 0 bases and J by 10 bases, with 10 bases between the two germline ends. The germline gives CDR1 MGHRA, CDR2 YSYEKL. CDR3 size: 13 residues. The CDR3: CASSQDSVWEQFF. The CDR3 DNA reads TGCGCCAGCAGCCAAGACAGTGTCTGGGAGCAGTTCTTC.

This clonotype was detected only a few times. The chain links TRBV27 to TRBJ2-1, with 8 nucleotides matching TRBD2. With 4 bases clipped from V and 0 bases from J, the junction kept 2 bases outside the gene matches. Germline CDR1 reads MNHEY; CDR2 reads SMNVEV (reference sequence). This CDR3 is 15 amino acids long. CDR3 residues: CASSYGTSSYNEQFF. CDR3 coding DNA: TGTGCCAGCAGTTACGGGACTAGCTCCTACAATGAGCAGTTCTTC.

V is TRBV7-6 and J is TRBJ2-3; 9 bases fit TRBD1. This CDR3 has 16 residues. V shed 4 bases and J 2 bases; nucleotides not matched to a gene: 7. Per germline, CDR1 SGHVS and CDR2 FNYEAQ. CDR3: CASSSTQGALTDTQYF. CDR3 sequence (DNA): TGTGCCAGCAGCTCTACACAGGGGGCCCTCACAGATACGCAGTATTTT.

The J gene is TRBJ1-2, the V gene TRBV20-1; a weak D match, TRBD1 (5 bases). Trimming cost V 4 bases and J 0 bases, with 6 bases left between them. The CDR3 is made up of 12 amino acids. CDR1 and CDR2 (germline): DFQATT, SNEGSKA (reference sequence). The DNA for the CDR3 is TGCAGTGCTATCAGGGCTAACTATGGCTACACCTTC. Translated, it gives CSAIRANYGYTF.

A few counts support this clonotype. V gene TRBV11-2 combines with J gene TRBJ2-3, with 8 bases fitting TRBD2. The CDR3 has 17 residues. CDR1 is SGHAT, CDR2 FQNNGV, per germline. The V gene end was trimmed by 8 bases and the J gene end by 3 bases; junction bases not matched to a gene: 16. The CDR3 sequence: CASVGLGAGLETDTQYF. In DNA, the CDR3 is TGTGCCAGCGTCGGCTTAGGGGCGGGACTAGAGACAGATACGCAGTATTTT.

Only a few counts were recorded for this clonotype. V gene TRBV7-2 combines with J gene TRBJ1-2, with D uncertain. This CDR3 contains 14 residues. Trimming pared 2 bases from V and 5 bases from J, leaving 12 bases between. Germline V gene data show CDR1 as SGHTA and CDR2 as FQGNSA. Here the CDR3 reads CASSLSEHNYGYTF. The CDR3 region has the DNA TGTGCCAGCAGCTTAAGTGAACATAATTATGGCTACACCTTC.

V is TRBV20-1 and J is TRBJ2-1; D remains ambiguous. This CDR3 region has 17 residues. The germline V gene encodes CDR1 DFQATT and CDR2 SNEGSKA (reference sequence). The V end lost 0 bases, the J end lost 7 bases, and 22 bases lay between the germline ends. The CDR3 DNA reads as TGCAGTGCTAGAGATCACGGCAGGTCTAGTACTTATAATGAGCAGTTCTTC. This sequence encodes CSARDHGRSSTYNEQFF.

The rearrangement joins TRBV10-3 to TRBJ1-2; TRBD1 agrees at 7 bases. The CDR3 contains 14 residues. The V and J ends lost 4 bases and 4 bases, in that order; junction bases with no gene match: 6. The V gene's germline CDR1 is ENHRY and CDR2 SYGVKD. The CDR3 is CAISGGDSFYGYTF. The DNA for the CDR3 is TGTGCCATCAGTGGGGGGGACAGTTTCTATGGCTACACCTTC.

This clonotype has a handful of counts. The chain combines TRBV10-3 with TRBJ2-5; 10 positions match TRBD2. CDR1 is ENHRY and CDR2 is SYGVKD in the germline V gene. CDR3 length equals 16 residues. J was trimmed by 0 bases and V by 5 bases; bases with no gene match: 6. The CDR3 region has the DNA TGTGCCATCAGTAGGACTAGCGGTAGGAACCAAGAGACCCAGTACTTC. Translating gives CAISRTSGRNQETQYF.

In this sample, this clonotype turned up a few times. The chain joins TRBV24-1 to TRBJ2-2, with D tentatively TRBD1 (5 bases). Germline values: CDR1 KGHDR, CDR2 SFDVKD. The ends were cut back, 3 bases at V and 4 bases at J, with 11 bases in the middle. This CDR3 has 15 residues. The CDR3 coding sequence is TGTGCCACCAGTGATGTCCAGGGTAGCACCGGGGAGCTGTTTTTT. It specifies CATSDVQGSTGELFF.

This clonotype has a handful of counts. The CDR3 region is CASSFYHSGDENTEAFF. The CDR3 DNA sequence: TGTGCCAGCAGTTTTTACCACTCAGGGGACGAAAACACTGAAGCTTTCTTT. V usage is TRBV27 and J usage is TRBJ1-1; maybe TRBD1 (6 bases). The length of the CDR3 is 17 residues. CDR1 is MNHEY and CDR2 is SMNVEV in the germline V gene (reference sequence). V shed 3 bases and J shed 2 bases, with 19 bases lying between them.

Only a few counts were recorded for this clonotype. The chain employs TRBV6-5 and TRBJ2-1; D is perhaps TRBD1 or TRBD2 (6 bases each). Trimming cost V 0 bases and J 8 bases, with 17 bases left between them. Germline V gene data show CDR1 as MNHEY and CDR2 as SVGAGI. This CDR3 contains 16 residues. Here the CDR3 reads CASSYSVGGGTDEQFF. The DNA for the CDR3 is TGTGCCAGCAGTTACTCAGTCGGAGGGGGGACTGATGAGCAGTTCTTC.

This clonotype was counted ten times or more. The J gene is TRBJ2-7, the V gene TRBV4-2; 9 bases fit TRBD2. The length of the CDR3 is 16 residues. V lost 0 bases and J lost 3; bases outside the gene matches: 6. In germline, CDR1 is LGHNA, CDR2 YNFKEQ. CDR3 sequence reads: CASSQDPGTSSYEQYF. In DNA, the CDR3 is TGTGCCAGCAGCCAAGATCCCGGGACTAGCAGCTACGAGCAGTACTTC.

This clonotype has just a few counts. The chain combines TRBV7-9 with TRBJ1-2; unclear D gene. This CDR3 is built from 15 residues. Trimming took 8 bases from V and 2 from J, leaving 18 bases between them. Germline CDR1 SEHNR, CDR2 FQNEAQ (reference sequence). This chain's CDR3 is CASSSLVTVNYGYTF. CDR3 DNA: TGTGCCAGCTCCTCTCTAGTCACAGTCAACTATGGCTACACCTTC.

The chain recombines TRBV30 with TRBJ2-2, with D uncertain. CDR3 length: 12 amino acids. Germline CDR1 reads GTSNPN; CDR2 reads SVGIG (reference sequence). V lost 3 bases to trimming and J lost 8 bases, with 10 bases between them. The CDR3 loop is CAWSEKSGELFF. The CDR3 bases are TGTGCCTGGAGCGAAAAGTCGGGGGAGCTGTTTTTT.

This clonotype is a singleton in its sample. This chain joins TRBV24-1 and TRBJ2-7, with no clear D. The CDR3 consists of 13 residues. Trimming cost V 2 bases and J 5 bases, with 9 bases left between them. The V gene's germline CDR1 is KGHDR and CDR2 SFDVKD. The CDR3 DNA follows: TGTGCCACCAGTGATTCACCGGGCGACGAGCAGTACTTC. It yields the protein CATSDSPGDEQYF.

This clonotype was seen more than once but under ten times. The gene calls are TRBV24-1 and TRBJ2-2; the D gene is possibly TRBD2 (6 bases). The ends were cut back, 10 bases at V and 1 base at J, with 12 bases in the middle. This CDR3 is 14 amino acids long. Germline CDR1 KGHDR, CDR2 SFDVKD. Written as DNA, the CDR3 is TGTGCCACTGGGGAGGCCCGGAACACCGGGGAGCTGTTTTTT. It is translated as CATGEARNTGELFF.

This clonotype was detected a few times. V usage is TRBV12-3 or TRBV12-4 and J usage is TRBJ1-2; perhaps TRBD1 as D (5 bases). The CDR3 length is 14 residues. V lost 6 bases and J lost 0, with 11 bases in between. The CDR3 nucleotides read TGTGCCAGCAGGGGGCTGGGGGCTAACTATGGCTACACCTTC. Translating gives CASRGLGANYGYTF.

This clonotype was seen ten or more times. The chain employs TRBV6-1 and TRBJ2-3; 8 positions match TRBD2. Germline V CDR1 and CDR2: MNHNS, SASEGT. There are 16 residues in the CDR3. V trimming: 3 bases; J trimming: 2 bases; junction bases outside the gene matches: 7. The CDR3 loop is CASSDPAGASTDTQYF. DNA for the CDR3: TGTGCCAGCAGTGACCCAGCGGGGGCCTCCACAGATACGCAGTATTTT.

This chain connects TRBV6-5 to TRBJ2-2; TRBD1 or TRBD2 may be the D gene (6 bases each). Per germline, CDR1 MNHEY and CDR2 SVGAGI. This CDR3 is 15 amino acids long. Trimming took 2 bases from V and 4 from J, leaving 11 bases between them. The CDR3 DNA is TGTGCCAGCAGTTACCGCGAGGGGGGCACCGGGGAGCTGTTTTTT. Amino acid sequence: CASSYREGGTGELFF.

The gene calls are TRBV6-2 or TRBV6-3 and TRBJ2-7, with 15 nucleotides matching TRBD2. The trim removed 4 bases at V and 5 bases at J, leaving 0 bases unmatched. This CDR3 region has 14 residues. Germline-derived CDR1 and CDR2 are MNHEY and SVGEGT. CDR3: CASSWTSGRDEQYF. The CDR3 DNA is TGTGCCAGCAGTTGGACTAGCGGGAGGGACGAGCAGTACTTC.

In this sample, this clonotype turned up many times. The chain links TRBV7-6 to TRBJ2-3; TRBD2 matches 10 bases. V was pared by 3 bases and J by 0 bases, with 0 bases of the junction left unmatched. Germline loops: CDR1 SGHVS, CDR2 FNYEAQ. CDR3 length: 15 amino acids. This CDR3 is CASSFSGGSTDTQYF. The CDR3 region has the DNA TGTGCCAGCAGCTTTAGCGGGGGGAGCACAGATACGCAGTATTTT.

This clonotype was counted between two and nine times. The chain has TRBV19 and TRBJ1-1; 11 bases align to TRBD1. This CDR3 contains 16 residues. The trim removed 11 bases at V and 3 bases at J, leaving 14 bases unmatched. CDR1 is LNHDA and CDR2 is SQIVND in the germline V gene (reference sequence). CDR3 in DNA: TGTGCCTCCTCGAATCTACCGGGACAGGGGGACACTGAAGCTTTCTTT. It yields the protein CASSNLPGQGDTEAFF.

This chain uses TRBV5-6 with TRBJ1-2; TRBD1 is a possible D gene (6 bases). From germline, CDR1 is SGHDT and CDR2 YYEEEE. The CDR3 has 13 amino acids. V lost 9 bases, J lost 8 bases, and 20 bases lay in between. The CDR3 DNA is TGTGCCACCGGTGGGACACGCAGTGGAGGCTACACCTTC. It is translated as CATGGTRSGGYTF.

To note about this clonotype: A read error is possible here, since a much larger clone lies one base away. V gene TRBV5-1 combines with J gene TRBJ2-7; D is unresolved. Germline CDR1 and CDR2: SGHRS and YFSETQ. Trimming cost V 2 bases and J 0 bases, with 6 bases left between them. This CDR3 spans 13 amino acids. As DNA, the CDR3 is TGCGCCAGCAGCTTTCCAGACTCCTACGAGCAGTACTTC. This translates into CASSFPDSYEQYF.

Many counts were recorded for this clonotype. This chain joins TRBV12-3 or TRBV12-4 and TRBJ2-1; unclear D gene. The CDR3 spans 14 residues. V lost 0 bases and J lost 0, with 3 bases in between. CDR3 in amino acids: CASSLASSYNEQFF. CDR3 nucleotides: TGTGCCAGCAGTTTAGCGAGCTCCTACAATGAGCAGTTCTTC.

This clonotype was observed a few times. This rearrangement joins TRBV7-9 to TRBJ2-6, with D perhaps assigned TRBD1 or TRBD2 (5 bases each). The CDR3 sequence is 14 residues long. Germline CDR1 and CDR2: SEHNR and FQNEAQ (reference sequence). Between the trimmed V and J ends, which lost 1 base and 4 bases, there was a span of 5 bases. The CDR3 nucleotides read TGTGCCAGCAGCTTAGGGGACGGGGCCAACGTCCTGACTTTC. This translates into CASSLGDGANVLTF. The full variable domain, its missing parts supplied by reference TRBV7-9 and TRBJ2-6, is DTGVSQNPRHKITKRGQNVTFRCDPISEHNRLYWYRQTLGQGPEFLTYFQNEAQLEKSRLLSDRFSAERPKGSFSTLEIQRTEQGDSAMYLCASSLGDGANVLTFGAGSRLTVL.

The chain uses TRBV2 and TRBJ2-1; D might be TRBD1 or TRBD2, each matching 5 bases. This CDR3 is built from 14 residues. The V end was cut by 5 bases, the J end by 9 bases, with 17 bases between. Germline assignment: CDR1 SNHLY and CDR2 FYNNEI. The DNA for the CDR3 is TGTGCCAGCAGTTGGGGACCGGGGTTAGGTGAGCAGTTCTTC. Its translation is CASSWGPGLGEQFF.

This clonotype occurred a few times. The V call is TRBV4-2, the J call TRBJ2-1, with 12 bases identical to TRBD2. The junction had 7 bases not matched to a gene; V was cut back by 2 bases and J by 2 bases. This CDR3 spans 18 amino acids. CDR1 is LGHNA and CDR2 is YNFKEQ in the germline V gene. CDR3 amino acids: CASSQYTGLAGPYNEQFF. As DNA, the CDR3 is TGTGCCAGCAGCCAATATACTGGACTAGCGGGACCCTACAATGAGCAGTTCTTC.

This clonotype was recorded many times. This sequence joins TRBV5-1 and TRBJ2-3; D unresolved. Looked up from germline, CDR1 is SGHRS and CDR2 is YFSETQ. V lost 0 bases and J lost 4, with 18 bases in between. This CDR3 spans 17 amino acids. The CDR3 here is CASSLASASTQPDTQYF. CDR3 sequence (DNA): TGCGCCAGCAGCTTGGCCTCGGCCAGCACCCAACCAGATACGCAGTATTTT.

The chain employs TRBV7-2 and TRBJ2-7; 15 bases align to TRBD2. J was trimmed by 2 bases and V by 6 bases; bases with no gene match: 14. The CDR3 is made up of 19 amino acids. Germline values: CDR1 SGHTA, CDR2 FQGNSA. The CDR3 DNA reads TGTGCCAGCAGTCCCCAGGCAGGACTAGCGGGAGGGCCGCCCTACGAGCAGTACTTC. It is translated as CASSPQAGLAGGPPYEQYF.

This clonotype was recorded a few times. The chain recombines TRBV20-1 with TRBJ2-1; either TRBD1 or TRBD2 may supply D (6 bases each). Germline lookup yields CDR1 DFQATT and CDR2 SNEGSKA (reference sequence). Trimming shortened V by 3 bases and J by 3 bases, and 18 bases separated the two germline ends. The CDR3 has 16 residues. This CDR3 is CSASGYREEVYNEQFF. CDR3 nucleotides: TGCAGTGCTAGTGGTTACAGGGAGGAAGTCTACAATGAGCAGTTCTTC.